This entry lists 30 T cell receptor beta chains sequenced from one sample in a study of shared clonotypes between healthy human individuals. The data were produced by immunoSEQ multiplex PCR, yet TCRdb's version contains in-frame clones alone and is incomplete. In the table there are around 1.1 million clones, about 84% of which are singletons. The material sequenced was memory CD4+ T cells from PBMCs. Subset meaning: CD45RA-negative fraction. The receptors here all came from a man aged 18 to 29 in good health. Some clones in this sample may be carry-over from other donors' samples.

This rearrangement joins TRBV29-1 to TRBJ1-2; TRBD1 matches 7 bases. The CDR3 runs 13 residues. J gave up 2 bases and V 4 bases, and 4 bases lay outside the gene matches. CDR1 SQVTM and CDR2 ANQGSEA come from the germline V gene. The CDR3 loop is CSVGDRFNYGYTF. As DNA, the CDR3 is TGCAGCGTTGGGGACAGATTCAACTATGGCTACACCTTC.

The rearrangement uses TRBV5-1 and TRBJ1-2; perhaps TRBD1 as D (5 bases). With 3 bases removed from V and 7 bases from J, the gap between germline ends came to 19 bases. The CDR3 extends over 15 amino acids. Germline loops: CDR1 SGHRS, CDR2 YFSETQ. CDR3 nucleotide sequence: TGCGCCAGCAGCTGGGGCGGGCAGGAAGAGAGTGGCTACACCTTC. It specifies CASSWGGQEESGYTF.

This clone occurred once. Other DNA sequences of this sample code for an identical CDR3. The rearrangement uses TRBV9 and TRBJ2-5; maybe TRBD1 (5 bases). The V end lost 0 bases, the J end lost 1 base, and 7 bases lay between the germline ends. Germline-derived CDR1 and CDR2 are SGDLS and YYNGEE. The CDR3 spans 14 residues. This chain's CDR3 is CASSVGGAQETQYF. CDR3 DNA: TGTGCCAGCAGCGTAGGTGGGGCCCAAGAGACCCAGTACTTC.

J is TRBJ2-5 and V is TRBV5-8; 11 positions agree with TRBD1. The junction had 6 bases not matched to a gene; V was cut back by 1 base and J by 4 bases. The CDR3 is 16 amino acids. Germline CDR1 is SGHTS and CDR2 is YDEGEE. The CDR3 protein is CASSLLWTGGIETQYF. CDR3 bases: TGTGCCAGCAGCTTGTTGTGGACAGGGGGCATAGAGACCCAGTACTTC.

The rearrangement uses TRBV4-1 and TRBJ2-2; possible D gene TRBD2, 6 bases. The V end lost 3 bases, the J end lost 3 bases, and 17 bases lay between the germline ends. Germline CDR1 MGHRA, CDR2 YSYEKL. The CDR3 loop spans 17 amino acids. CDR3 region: CASSHSKGGRDTGELFF. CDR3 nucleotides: TGCGCCAGCAGCCATTCTAAGGGAGGACGGGACACCGGGGAGCTGTTTTTT.

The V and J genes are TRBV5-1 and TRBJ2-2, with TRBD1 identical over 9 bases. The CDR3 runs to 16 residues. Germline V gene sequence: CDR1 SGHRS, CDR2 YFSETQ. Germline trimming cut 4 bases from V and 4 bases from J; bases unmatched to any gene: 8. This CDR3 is CASSQNTGGVTGELFF. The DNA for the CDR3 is TGCGCCAGCAGCCAAAATACAGGGGGCGTCACCGGGGAGCTGTTTTTT.

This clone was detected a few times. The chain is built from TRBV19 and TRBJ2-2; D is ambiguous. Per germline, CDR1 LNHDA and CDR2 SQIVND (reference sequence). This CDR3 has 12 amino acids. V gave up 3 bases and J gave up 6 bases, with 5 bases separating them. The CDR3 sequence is CASSIIAGELFF. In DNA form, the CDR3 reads TGTGCCAGTAGTATTATTGCCGGGGAGCTGTTTTTT. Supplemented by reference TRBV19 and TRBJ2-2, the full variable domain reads DGGITQSPKYLFRKEGQNVTLSCEQNLNHDAMYWYRQDPGQGLRLIYYSQIVNDFQKGDIAEGYSVSREKKESFPLTVTSAQKNPTAFYLCASSIIAGELFFGEGSRLTVL.

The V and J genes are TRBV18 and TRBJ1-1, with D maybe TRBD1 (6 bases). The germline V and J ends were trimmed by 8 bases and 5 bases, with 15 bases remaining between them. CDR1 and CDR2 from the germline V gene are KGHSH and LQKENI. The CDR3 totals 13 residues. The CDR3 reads CASLGTRNTEAFF. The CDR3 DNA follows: TGTGCCAGCCTCGGGACAAGGAATACTGAAGCTTTCTTT.

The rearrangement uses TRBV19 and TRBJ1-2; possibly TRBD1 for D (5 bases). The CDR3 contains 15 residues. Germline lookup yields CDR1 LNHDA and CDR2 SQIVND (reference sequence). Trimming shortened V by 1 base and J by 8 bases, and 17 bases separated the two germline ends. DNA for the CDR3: TGTGCCAGTAGTATAGTGGGACGGAGAAGGGGAGGCTACACCTTC. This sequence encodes CASSIVGRRRGGYTF.

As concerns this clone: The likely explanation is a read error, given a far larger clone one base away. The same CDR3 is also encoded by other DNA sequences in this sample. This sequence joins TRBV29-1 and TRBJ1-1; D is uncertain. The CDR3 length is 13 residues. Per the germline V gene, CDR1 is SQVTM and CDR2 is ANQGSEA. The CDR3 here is CSVERTGGTEAFF. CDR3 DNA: TGCAGCGTTGAGCGGACCGGAGGCACTGAAGCTTTCTTC. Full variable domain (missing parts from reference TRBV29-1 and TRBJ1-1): SAVISQKPSRDICQRGTSLTIQCQVDSQVTMMFWYRQQPGQSLTLIATANQGSEATYESGFVIDKFPISRPNLTFSTLTVSNMSPEDSSIYLCSVERTGGTEAFFGQGTRLTVV.

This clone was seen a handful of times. CDR3: CSAGRRSTDTQYF. Here the CDR3 DNA reads TGCAGCGCCGGGCGTAGGAGCACAGATACGCAGTATTTT. The V gene is TRBV29-1, the J gene TRBJ2-3; D is ambiguous. V lost 7 bases to trimming and J lost 0 bases, with 11 bases between them. There are 13 residues in the CDR3. The germline CDR1 and CDR2 sequences are SQVTM and ANQGSEA.

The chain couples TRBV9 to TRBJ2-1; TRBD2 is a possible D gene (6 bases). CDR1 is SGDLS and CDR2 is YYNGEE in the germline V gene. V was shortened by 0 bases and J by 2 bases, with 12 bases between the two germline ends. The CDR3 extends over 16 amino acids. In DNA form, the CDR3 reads TGTGCCAGCAGCGTAGAGTCTAGCGCACCCTACAATGAGCAGTTCTTC. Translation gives CASSVESSAPYNEQFF.

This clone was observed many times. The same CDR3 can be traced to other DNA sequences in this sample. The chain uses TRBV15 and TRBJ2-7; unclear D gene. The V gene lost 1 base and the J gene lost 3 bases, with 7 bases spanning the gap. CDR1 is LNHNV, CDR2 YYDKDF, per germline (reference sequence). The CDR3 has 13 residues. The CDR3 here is CATSRVPVYEQYF. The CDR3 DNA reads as TGTGCCACCAGCAGAGTCCCCGTCTACGAGCAGTACTTC.

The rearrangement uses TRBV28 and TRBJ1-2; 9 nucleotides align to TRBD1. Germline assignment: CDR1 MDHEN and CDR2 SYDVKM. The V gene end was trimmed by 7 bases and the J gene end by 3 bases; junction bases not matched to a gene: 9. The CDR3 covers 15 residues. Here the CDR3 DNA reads TGTGCCAGCAATACCGGGACAGGGTTTTACTATGGCTACACCTTC. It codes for CASNTGTGFYYGYTF.

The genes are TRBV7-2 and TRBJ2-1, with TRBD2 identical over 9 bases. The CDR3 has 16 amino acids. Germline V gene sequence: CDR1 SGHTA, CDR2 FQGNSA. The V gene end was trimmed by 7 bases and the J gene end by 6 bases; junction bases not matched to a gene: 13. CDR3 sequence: CASTLGGGRGGNEQFF. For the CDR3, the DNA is TGTGCCAGCACCCTCGGTGGCGGGAGGGGGGGCAATGAGCAGTTCTTC.

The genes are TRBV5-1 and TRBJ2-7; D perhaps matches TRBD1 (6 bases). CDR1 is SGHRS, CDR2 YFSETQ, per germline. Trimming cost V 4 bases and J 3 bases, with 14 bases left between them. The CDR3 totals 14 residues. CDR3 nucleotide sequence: TGCGCCAGCAGCATACAGGGTTCAATCTACGAGCAGTACTTC. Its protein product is CASSIQGSIYEQYF.

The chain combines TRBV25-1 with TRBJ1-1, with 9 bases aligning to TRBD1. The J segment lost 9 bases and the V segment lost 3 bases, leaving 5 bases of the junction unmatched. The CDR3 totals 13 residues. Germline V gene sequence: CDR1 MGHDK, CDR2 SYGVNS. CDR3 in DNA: TGTGCCAGCAGTGATAGGGACAGGGACAAAGCTTTCTTT. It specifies CASSDRDRDKAFF.

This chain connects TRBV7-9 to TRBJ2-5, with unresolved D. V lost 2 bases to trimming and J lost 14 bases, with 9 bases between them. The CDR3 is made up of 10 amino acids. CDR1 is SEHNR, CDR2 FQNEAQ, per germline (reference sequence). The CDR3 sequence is CASSLTLLYF. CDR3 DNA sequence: TGTGCCAGCAGCTTAACGCTCCTATACTTC. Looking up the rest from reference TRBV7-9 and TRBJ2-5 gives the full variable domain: DTGVSQNPRHKITKRGQNVTFRCDPISEHNRLYWYRQTLGQGPEFLTYFQNEAQLEKSRLLSDRFSAERPKGSFSTLEIQRTEQGDSAMYLCASSLTLLYFGPGTRLLVL.

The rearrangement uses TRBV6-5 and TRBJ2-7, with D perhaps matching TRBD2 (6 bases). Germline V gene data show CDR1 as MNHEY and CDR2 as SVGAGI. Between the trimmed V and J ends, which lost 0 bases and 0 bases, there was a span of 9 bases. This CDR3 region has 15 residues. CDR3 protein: CASSYSSGSSYEQYF. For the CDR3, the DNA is TGTGCCAGCAGTTACTCTAGCGGTAGCTCCTACGAGCAGTACTTC.

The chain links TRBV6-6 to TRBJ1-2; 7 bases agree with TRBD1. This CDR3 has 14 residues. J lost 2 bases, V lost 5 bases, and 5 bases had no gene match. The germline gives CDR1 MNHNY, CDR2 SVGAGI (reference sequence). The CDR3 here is CASSPNRGNYGYTF. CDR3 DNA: TGTGCCAGCAGTCCTAACAGGGGCAACTATGGCTACACCTTC.

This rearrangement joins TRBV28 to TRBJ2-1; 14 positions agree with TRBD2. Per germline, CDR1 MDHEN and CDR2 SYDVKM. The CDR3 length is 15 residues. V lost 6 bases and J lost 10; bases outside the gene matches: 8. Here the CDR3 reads CASRAGLAGAGEQFF. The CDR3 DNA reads TGTGCCAGCAGGGCGGGACTAGCGGGAGCTGGGGAGCAGTTCTTC.

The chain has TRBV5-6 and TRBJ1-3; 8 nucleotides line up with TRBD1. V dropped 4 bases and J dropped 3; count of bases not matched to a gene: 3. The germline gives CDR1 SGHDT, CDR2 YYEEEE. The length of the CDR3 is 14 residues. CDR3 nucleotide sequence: TGTGCCAGCAGCCCTGGGACAGGTGGAAACACCATATATTTT. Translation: CASSPGTGGNTIYF.

CDR3 sequence: CASKMNAHSEQETQYF. DNA for the CDR3: TGTGCCAGTAAGATGAACGCACACTCAGAACAAGAGACCCAGTACTTC. This rearrangement joins TRBV19 to TRBJ2-5; D unresolved. Germline V gives CDR1 LNHDA, CDR2 SQIVND (reference sequence). Trimming stripped 7 bases from V and 2 bases from J, with 20 bases between. There are 16 residues in the CDR3.

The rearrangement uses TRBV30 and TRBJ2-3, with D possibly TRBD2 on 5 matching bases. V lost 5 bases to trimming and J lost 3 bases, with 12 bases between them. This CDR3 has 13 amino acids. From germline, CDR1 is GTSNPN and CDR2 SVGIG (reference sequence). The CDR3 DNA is TGTGCCTGGGCTTCCGGGGTTACAGATACGCAGTATTTT. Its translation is CAWASGVTDTQYF.

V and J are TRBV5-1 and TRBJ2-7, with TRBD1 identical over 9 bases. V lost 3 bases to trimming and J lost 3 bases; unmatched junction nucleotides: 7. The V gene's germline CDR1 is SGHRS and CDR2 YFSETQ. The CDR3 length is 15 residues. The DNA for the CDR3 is TGCGCCAGCAGCTCCATGACAGGGGGTATCTACGAGCAGTACTTC. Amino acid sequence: CASSSMTGGIYEQYF.

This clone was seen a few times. CDR3 loop: CASSTTFPSSTDTQYF. CDR3 coding DNA: TGTGCCAGCAGTACGACGTTCCCTTCCAGCACAGATACGCAGTATTTT. The chain links TRBV28 to TRBJ2-3; D is uncertain. From germline, CDR1 is MDHEN and CDR2 SYDVKM. The CDR3 sequence is 16 residues long. V was trimmed by 5 bases and J by 0 bases, leaving 15 bases between them.

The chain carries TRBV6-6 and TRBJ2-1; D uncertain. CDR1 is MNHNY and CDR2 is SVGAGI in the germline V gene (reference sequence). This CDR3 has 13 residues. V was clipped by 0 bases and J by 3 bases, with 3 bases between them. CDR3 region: CASSYSIYNEQFF. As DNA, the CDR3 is TGTGCCAGCAGTTACTCAATCTACAATGAGCAGTTCTTC.

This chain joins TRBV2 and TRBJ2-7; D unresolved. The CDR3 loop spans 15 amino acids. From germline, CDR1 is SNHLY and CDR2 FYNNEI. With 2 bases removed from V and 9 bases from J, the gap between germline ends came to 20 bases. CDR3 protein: CASSELGTATTWQYF. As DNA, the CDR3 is TGTGCCAGCAGTGAACTCGGTACCGCAACCACCTGGCAGTACTTC.

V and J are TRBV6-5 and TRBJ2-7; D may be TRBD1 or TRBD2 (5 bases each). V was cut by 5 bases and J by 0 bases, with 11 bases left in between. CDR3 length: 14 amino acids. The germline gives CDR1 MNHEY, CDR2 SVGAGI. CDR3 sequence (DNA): TGTGCCAGCAGTCGGGACGGATTCTCCTACGAGCAGTACTTC. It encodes CASSRDGFSYEQYF.

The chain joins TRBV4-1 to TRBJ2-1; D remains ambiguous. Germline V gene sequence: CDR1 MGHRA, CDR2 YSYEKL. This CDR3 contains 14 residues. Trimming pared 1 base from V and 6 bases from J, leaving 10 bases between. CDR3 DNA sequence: TGCGCCAGCAGCCAAGGGGTCGGGCGCAATGAGCAGTTCTTC. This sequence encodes CASSQGVGRNEQFF.